The T cell receptor (beta chain) under discussion was sequenced for a study of cytotoxic CD8 clonotypes in ibrutinib-treated CLL. Study as a whole: Response sampling took place at median about 12 months of treatment, range 6 to 36. Broader study findings: Patients showed higher baseline clonality than age-matched healthy donors, and it tracked circulating CD8+ T-cell counts. Clonality was higher at ibrutinib response and returned toward baseline at progression. Treatment left the uncommon public clonotypes either contracted or stable in frequency.

Details on this clone: Its matching antigen is unknown.

Losses at the gene ends were 2 bases for V and 3 bases for J; bases not matched to a gene: 5. The CDR3 runs 16 residues. In germline, CDR1 is KGHSH, CDR2 LQKENI. Libraries were prepared by immunoSEQ multiplex PCR; TCRdb keeps only in-frame clonotypes and omits some of them. The sample has about 140,000 clones; around three quarters are singletons. The specimen comprised PBMCs, sampled after 12 months of ibrutinib treatment. The sequence was collected from a human donor with chronic lymphocytic leukemia. The chain employs TRBV18 and TRBJ2-1; 9 bases match TRBD1. The CDR3 DNA reads TGTGCCAGCTCACCATATACAGGGGGCGACTACAATGAGCAGTTCTTC. Amino acids: CASSPYTGGDYNEQFF.